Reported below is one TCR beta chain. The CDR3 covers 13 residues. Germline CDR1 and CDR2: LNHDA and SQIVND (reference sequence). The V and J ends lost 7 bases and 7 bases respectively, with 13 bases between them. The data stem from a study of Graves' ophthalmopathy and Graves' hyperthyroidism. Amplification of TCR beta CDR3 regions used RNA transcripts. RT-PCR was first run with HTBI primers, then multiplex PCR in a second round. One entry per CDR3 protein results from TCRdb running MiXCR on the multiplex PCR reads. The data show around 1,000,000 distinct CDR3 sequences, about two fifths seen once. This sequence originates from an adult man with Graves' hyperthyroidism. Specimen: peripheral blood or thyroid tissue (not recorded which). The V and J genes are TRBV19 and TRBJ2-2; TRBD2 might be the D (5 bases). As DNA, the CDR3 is TGTGCCAGTACCCAGGTTGGAGGCGGGGAGCTGTTTTTT. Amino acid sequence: CASTQVGGGELFF.